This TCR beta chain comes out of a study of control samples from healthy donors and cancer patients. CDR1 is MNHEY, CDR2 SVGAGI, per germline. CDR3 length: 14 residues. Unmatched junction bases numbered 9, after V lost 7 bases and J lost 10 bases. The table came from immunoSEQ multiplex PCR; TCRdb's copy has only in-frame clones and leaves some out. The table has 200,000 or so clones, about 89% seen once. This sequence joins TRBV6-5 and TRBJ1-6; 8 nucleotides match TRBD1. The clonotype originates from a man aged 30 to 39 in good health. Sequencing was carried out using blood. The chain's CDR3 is CASTRTGTESPLHF. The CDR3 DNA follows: TGTGCCAGCACCAGGACAGGGACGGAATCACCCCTCCACTTT.